The clone carrying this TCR beta chain occurred a few times. Its antigen is still unknown. TCRdb recomputed calls from the 5' RACE reads with MiXCR, one row per CDR3 protein. Here the sample spans about 250,000 distinct CDR3 sequences, 15% to 19% being singletons. The sample originates from a study of T-cell memory formation after mild COVID-19. Study details: For the most part, TCR clusters were specific to one donor.

Trimming removed 4 bases from V and 2 bases from J, with 16 bases in between. Per the germline V gene, CDR1 is SGHNT and CDR2 is YYREEE (reference sequence). The CDR3 runs to 15 residues. Whole-study findings and limits: CM and EM subsets held most contracting CD4+ clones; EMRA held CD8+ ones.

What was sequenced was PBMCs or a T cell subset sorted from them (not recorded which). This clonotype was obtained from an adult woman who had mild COVID-19 (a few samples of this study predate the infection). Cell type and time point are not known. V gene TRBV5-4 combines with J gene TRBJ2-7; the D gene could be TRBD1 or TRBD2 (5 bases each). The DNA of the CDR3 is TGTGCCAGCAGCCCGAAGGGGCGGGCGGCCTACGAGCAGTACTTC. This translates into CASSPKGRAAYEQYF. Complete variable domain (other parts from reference TRBV5-4 and TRBJ2-7): ETGVTQSPTHLIKTRGQQVTLRCSSQSGHNTVSWYQQALGQGPQFIFQYYREEENGRGNFPPRFSGLQFPNYSSELNVNALELDDSALYLCASSPKGRAAYEQYFGPGTRLTVT.